A selection of T cell receptor beta chains follows, all from one sample in a study of CD8 T cells in Susac syndrome. TCRdb reanalysed the immunoSEQ multiplex PCR reads using MiXCR and keeps one entry per CDR3 protein. The sample has more than 150,000 distinct CDR3 sequences, approximately 94% seen once. Material: CD8+ T cells from PBMCs. The source is a human donor with multiple sclerosis. Each CDR3 is given with its conserved first and last residue. A D gene is named only where the DNA matches it firmly. Clone sizes are given selectively: once, few, many, or a class where the clone is expanded.

clone size	D gene	V gene	J gene	CDR3 DNA	CDR3 protein
few	TRBD1	TRBV27	TRBJ1-4	TGTGCCAGCAGTTCGACAGGGGGCAGGGAAAAACTGTTTTTT	CASSSTGGREKLFF
once	TRBD2	TRBV4-2	TRBJ2-3	TGTGCCAGCAGCCAGAAAGGGACTAGCGGGGGGGAGGCAGATACGCAGTATTTT	CASSQKGTSGGEADTQYF
-	-	TRBV18	TRBJ2-7	TGTGCCAGCTCACCGGACAGCATCGAGCAGTACTTC	CASSPDSIEQYF
-	-	TRBV20-1	TRBJ2-2	TGCAGTGCTAGAGGCCGGGAGCTGTTTTTT	CSARGRELFF
-	TRBD1	TRBV27	TRBJ1-6	TGTGCCAGCAGTTCCGGACAGGGGGCGGTTTATAATTCACCCCTCCACTTT	CASSSGQGAVYNSPLHF
once	TRBD2	TRBV13	TRBJ2-1	TGTGCCAGCAGCTCTTGGACTAGCGGGGGGGCTGAGCAGTTCTTC	CASSSWTSGGAEQFF
once	-	TRBV3-1	TRBJ1-2	TGTGCCAGCAGCCAGTACAGGGATGGCTACACCTTC	CASSQYRDGYTF
-	-	TRBV11-2	TRBJ2-3	TGTGCCAGCAGCCTAAAGCGCTGGGCGCAGTATTTT	CASSLKRWAQYF
-	-	TRBV2	TRBJ2-7	TGTGCCAGCAGTGACGGTCTCTCCTACGAGCAGTACTTC	CASSDGLSYEQYF
-	-	TRBV29-1	TRBJ1-3	TGCAGCGTTGAGGACGGAAACACCATATATTTT	CSVEDGNTIYF
-	-	TRBV6-6	TRBJ1-5	TGTGCCAGCAGTTACTCGATCAGAGATGGTCAGCCCCAGCATTTT	CASSYSIRDGQPQHF
-	-	TRBV29-1	TRBJ1-2	TGCAGCGTTGAGGAAGGGCAAGGGACCCGTAACTATGGCTACACCTTC	CSVEEGQGTRNYGYTF
-	TRBD2	TRBV7-8	TRBJ2-3	TGTGCCAGCAGCCCCGTAGCGGGGGGGAGCACAGATACGCAGTATTTT	CASSPVAGGSTDTQYF
-	-	TRBV27	TRBJ2-7	TGTGCCAGCAGTTTAGATGGGGCCACCCAGAACGAGCAGTACTTC	CASSLDGATQNEQYF
-	-	TRBV20-1	TRBJ1-5	TGCAGTGCTCCGTCCGGCCGGGGGATGGATCAGCCCCAGCATTTT	CSAPSGRGMDQPQHF
few	-	TRBV12-3/TRBV12-4	TRBJ1-5	TGTGCCAGCCGACAGTCCAATCAGCCCCAGCATTTT	CASRQSNQPQHF
once	-	TRBV4-3	TRBJ1-1	TGCGCCAGCAGCCAAGATAGGCAGAACACTGAAGCTTTCTTT	CASSQDRQNTEAFF
-	-	TRBV19	TRBJ2-3	TGTGCCAGTAGTATAGATCCCGGCTGGGCGGATACGCAGTATTTT	CASSIDPGWADTQYF
-	TRBD2	TRBV4-3	TRBJ2-7	TGCGCCAGCAGCATTCAAGCGGGGGCGCTAGGCTCCGAGCAGTACTTC	CASSIQAGALGSEQYF
-	TRBD2	TRBV30	TRBJ2-7	TGTGCCTGGACTAGCGGTGTGTACGAGCAGTACTTC	CAWTSGVYEQYF
-	-	TRBV6-6	TRBJ1-4	TGTGCCTCAGGGCGCCGACTGGGGGCTAATGAAAAACTGTTTTTT	CASGRRLGANEKLFF
-	TRBD1	TRBV5-6	TRBJ1-4	TGTGCCAGCAGCCCGACAGGGCTTGCAACTAATGAAAAACTGTTTTTT	CASSPTGLATNEKLFF
-	TRBD2	TRBV7-9	TRBJ2-7	TGTGCCCTTAGAGTTACCGGGACTAGGGGCTCCTACGAGCAGTACTTC	CALRVTGTRGSYEQYF
once	TRBD1	TRBV12-3/TRBV12-4	TRBJ1-1	TGTGCCAGCAGTCACCAGACAGGGGACACGCAGAATACTGAAGCTTTCTTT	CASSHQTGDTQNTEAFF
-	-	TRBV20-1	TRBJ1-2	TGCAGTGCTAGAGACCCCCAGGGCTTCTATGGCTACACCTTC	CSARDPQGFYGYTF
-	TRBD2	TRBV4-1	TRBJ2-5	TGCGCCAGCAGCCAAGATAAATTCGGGCTAGCGGGGGGCGGGGACACACCGGAGACCCAGTACTTC	CASSQDKFGLAGGGDTPETQYF
-	-	TRBV9	TRBJ2-1	TGTGCCAGCAGCCTAGGACCTCCTCGCAATGAGCAGTTCTTC	CASSLGPPRNEQFF
-	TRBD1	TRBV3-1	TRBJ2-7	TGTGCCAGCAGTCGCAGGGGGCGAGCCTACGAGCAGTACTTC	CASSRRGRAYEQYF
-	-	TRBV9	TRBJ1-2	TGTGCCAGCAGCGTAGGTCAGGACAACTATGGCTACACCTTC	CASSVGQDNYGYTF
-	-	TRBV7-3	TRBJ1-2	TGTGCCAGCAGCTGGAACAGGGCTTATGGCTACACCTTC	CASSWNRAYGYTF
-	-	TRBV7-9	TRBJ2-3	TGTGCCAGCAGCTTACGTCGGTGGCCAGATACGCAGTATTTT	CASSLRRWPDTQYF
-	TRBD1	TRBV27	TRBJ2-5	TGTGCCAGCAGTTACCGGGACAGGGGGCTCGAGACCCAGTACTTC	CASSYRDRGLETQYF
-	-	TRBV29-1	TRBJ2-5	TGCAGCGGCCACGGGGCCCTGGGCCAAGAGACCCAGTACTTC	CSGHGALGQETQYF
-	-	TRBV7-6	TRBJ1-6	TGTGCCAGCAGCTCCGATAATTCACCCCTCCACTTT	CASSSDNSPLHF
-	TRBD1	TRBV9	TRBJ2-7	TGTGCCAGCAGCGTAGGGGGACAGGGCCGGGAGCAGTACTTC	CASSVGGQGREQYF
-	-	TRBV27	TRBJ1-5	TGTGCCAGCCGGTTACAGGGTAATCAGCCCCAGCATTTT	CASRLQGNQPQHF
-	TRBD1	TRBV30	TRBJ2-3	TGTGCCTGCACAGGGGCTAGCACAGATACGCAGTATTTT	CACTGASTDTQYF
-	TRBD1	TRBV7-9	TRBJ1-6	TGTGCCAGCAGGTCGGGACAGGGGAATTCACCCCTCCACTTT	CASRSGQGNSPLHF
-	-	TRBV27	TRBJ1-2	TGTGCCAGCAGTCCGGCCGTCTATGGCTACACCTTC	CASSPAVYGYTF
-	-	TRBV20-1	TRBJ2-7	TGCAGTGCTGGAGATTTTTTGGTCCTCGACGAGCAGTACTTC	CSAGDFLVLDEQYF
-	-	TRBV11-2	TRBJ1-1	TGTGCCAGCAGCTTTAACAGTCCCAACGCTGAAGCTTTCTTT	CASSFNSPNAEAFF
-	-	TRBV11-2	TRBJ2-7	TGTGCCAGCAGCTTAGGGAGGTACTACGAGCAGTACTTC	CASSLGRYYEQYF